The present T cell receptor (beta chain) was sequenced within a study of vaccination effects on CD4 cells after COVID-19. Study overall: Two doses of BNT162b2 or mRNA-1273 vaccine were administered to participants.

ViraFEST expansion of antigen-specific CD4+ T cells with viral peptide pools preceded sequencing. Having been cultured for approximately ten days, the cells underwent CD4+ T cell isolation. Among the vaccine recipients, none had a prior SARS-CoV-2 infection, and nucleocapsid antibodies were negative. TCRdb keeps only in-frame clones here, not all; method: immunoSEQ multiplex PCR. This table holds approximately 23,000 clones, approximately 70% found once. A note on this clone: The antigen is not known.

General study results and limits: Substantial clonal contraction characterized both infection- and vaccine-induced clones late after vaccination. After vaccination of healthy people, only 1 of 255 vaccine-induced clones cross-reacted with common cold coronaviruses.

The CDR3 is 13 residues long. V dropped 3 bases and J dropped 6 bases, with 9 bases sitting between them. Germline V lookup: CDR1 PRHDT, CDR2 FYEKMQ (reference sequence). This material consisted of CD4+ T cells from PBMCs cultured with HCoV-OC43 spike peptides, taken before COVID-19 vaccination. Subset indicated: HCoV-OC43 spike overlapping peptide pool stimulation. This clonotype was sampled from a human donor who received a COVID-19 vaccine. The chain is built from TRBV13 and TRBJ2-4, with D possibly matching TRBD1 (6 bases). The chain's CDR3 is CASSFADRNIQYF. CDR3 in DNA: TGTGCCAGCAGCTTCGCGGACAGAAACATTCAGTACTTC.